This TCR beta chain was retrieved from a study of cytomegalovirus exposure and HLA in healthy donors. General study points: Later analysis showed most CMV-associated TCR beta chains appearing HLA-restricted.

About this clone: What it binds is unknown.

PCR was performed using 60 Vbeta and 13 Jbeta primers. This table comes from immunoSEQ multiplex PCR, and its TCRdb copy is limited to in-frame clones, with some not included. The sample consists of around 110,000 clones, 65% to 90% of them appearing once. This TCR derives from a woman aged 30 to 39 in good health and CMV-seronegative. The sample taken for sequencing was PBMCs.

The CDR3 loop reads CASSLVLAGELFF. The CDR3 DNA is TGTGCCAGCAGCTTAGTACTAGCCGGGGAGCTGTTTTTT. The V and J genes are TRBV7-9 and TRBJ2-2; TRBD2 is a possible D gene (5 bases). Germline V lookup: CDR1 SEHNR, CDR2 FQNEAQ (reference sequence). V shed 1 base and J shed 6 bases, with 6 bases lying between them. The CDR3 is 13 residues long.